This T cell receptor (beta chain) was recovered during a study of blood T cell repertoires in COVID-19. Study context: Sites across the United States, Italy and Spain contributed samples from acute and convalescent COVID-19. PBMCs, B-cell-depleted T cells, or T cells provided the cDNA or gDNA that made up the material.

In the source study's methods: Estimation of nucleated cell counts relied on the amplification of reference gene primers. The method was immunoSEQ multiplex PCR; TCRdb's version includes in-frame clones alone and lacks a portion of them. From that table come the V and J calls and clone size; the DNA was used to work out D and trimming. Among about 140,000 clones listed, roughly 80% were seen once. Sequences were obtained from peripheral blood. The sequence came from a woman aged 60-75 years with acute or convalescent COVID-19.

The DNA for the CDR3 is TGTGCCAGCAGTTTAAGGGGACAGATCTACGAGCAGTACTTC. This codes for CASSLRGQIYEQYF. The J gene is TRBJ2-7, the V gene TRBV28; 7 nucleotides align to TRBD1. This CDR3 has 14 amino acids. Germline values: CDR1 MDHEN, CDR2 SYDVKM. The trim removed 2 bases at V and 3 bases at J, leaving 4 bases unmatched.